This T cell receptor beta chain comes out of a study of cytomegalovirus exposure and HLA in healthy donors. Study-wide findings and caveats: A few of the chains that were CMV-associated were confirmed in vitro to be specific for CMV antigens. For most TCR sequences rarity was the rule, although some public TCRs occurred in many donors.

J was trimmed by 0 bases and V by 3 bases; bases with no gene match: 10. Germline values: CDR1 LNHDA, CDR2 SQIVND (reference sequence). The CDR3 is 18 residues long. PCR employed 60 Vbeta and 13 Jbeta primers. Profiled with immunoSEQ multiplex PCR; TCRdb holds only in-frame clones, not every one. The data contain 30,000 to 45,000 clones, more than 65% of them seen just once; the ten biggest clones take up 3.6%. Regarding this clone: As yet, its antigen is unknown.

The sample comprised PBMCs. The TCR sequence derives from a woman younger than 30 in good health and CMV-seronegative. The chain couples TRBV19 to TRBJ2-3; TRBD2 aligns across 9 bases. In DNA form, the CDR3 reads TGTGCCAGTAGTATTTCGAGCGGGGGGACATTAAGCACAGATACGCAGTATTTT. The encoded protein is CASSISSGGTLSTDTQYF.